This T cell receptor (beta chain) appears in the sequencing data of a study of blood T cell repertoires in COVID-19. Study in general: Acute and convalescent COVID-19 specimens originated in the United States, Italy and Spain. Sample material is recorded as cDNA or gDNA derived from T cells, B-cell-depleted T cells, or PBMCs.

Original data processing: By means of reference gene primer amplification, nucleated cell counts were estimated. Method: immunoSEQ multiplex PCR; TCRdb's copy keeps in-frame clones and lacks some. V and J calls and clone size follow that table, whereas D and trimming were derived from the DNA. The sample has 250,000 to 300,000 clones, less than 85% seen once; the top ten hold around 3.2%. The clonotype was recovered from a woman aged 18-29 years with acute or convalescent COVID-19. Sequenced: peripheral blood.

CDR3 residues: CASNNGDSAIGLEAFF. The CDR3 DNA sequence: TGCGCCAGCAATAATGGGGACTCGGCGATAGGGCTAGAAGCTTTCTTT. The genes are TRBV4-1 and TRBJ1-1; perhaps TRBD1 as D (5 bases). The CDR3 loop spans 16 amino acids. CDR1 MGHRA and CDR2 YSYEKL come from the germline V gene. V dropped 7 bases and J dropped 8 bases, with 26 bases sitting between them.